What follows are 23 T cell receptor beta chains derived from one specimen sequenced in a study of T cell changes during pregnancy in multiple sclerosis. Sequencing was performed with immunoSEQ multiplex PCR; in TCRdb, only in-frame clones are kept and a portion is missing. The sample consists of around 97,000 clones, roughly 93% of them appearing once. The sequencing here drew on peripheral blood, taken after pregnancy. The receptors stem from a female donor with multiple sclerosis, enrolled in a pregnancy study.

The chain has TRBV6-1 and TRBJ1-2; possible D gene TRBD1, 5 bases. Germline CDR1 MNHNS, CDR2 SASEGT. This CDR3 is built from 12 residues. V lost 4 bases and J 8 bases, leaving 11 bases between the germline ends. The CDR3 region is CASSAQGGGYTF. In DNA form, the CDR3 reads TGTGCCAGCAGTGCCCAGGGTGGAGGCTACACCTTC.

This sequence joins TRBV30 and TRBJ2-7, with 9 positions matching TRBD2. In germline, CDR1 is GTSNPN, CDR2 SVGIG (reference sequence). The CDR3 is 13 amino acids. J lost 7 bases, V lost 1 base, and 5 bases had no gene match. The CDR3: CAWSGSGRWEQYF. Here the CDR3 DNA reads TGTGCCTGGAGTGGCAGCGGGAGGTGGGAGCAGTACTTC.

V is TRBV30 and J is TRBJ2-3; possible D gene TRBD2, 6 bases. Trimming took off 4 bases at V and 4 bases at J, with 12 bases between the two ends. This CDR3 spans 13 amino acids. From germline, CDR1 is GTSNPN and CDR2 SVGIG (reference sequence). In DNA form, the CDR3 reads TGTGCCTGGAATAAGGAGCGGGCAGATACGCAGTATTTT. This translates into CAWNKERADTQYF. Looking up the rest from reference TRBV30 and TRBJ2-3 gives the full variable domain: SQTIHQWPATLVQPVGSPLSLECTVEGTSNPNLYWYRQAAGRGLQLLFYSVGIGQISSEVPQNLSASRPQDRQFILSSKKLLLSDSGFYLCAWNKERADTQYFGPGTRLTVL.

CDR3 loop: CASSVGGSGANTGELFF. The CDR3 nucleotides are TGTGCCAGCAGCGTAGGAGGTAGCGGGGCAAACACCGGGGAGCTGTTTTTT. V gene TRBV9 combines with J gene TRBJ2-2, with 8 nucleotides matching TRBD2. Trimming cost V 0 bases and J 2 bases; bases outside gene matches: 6. This CDR3 comprises 17 residues. The germline V gene has CDR1 SGDLS and CDR2 YYNGEE.

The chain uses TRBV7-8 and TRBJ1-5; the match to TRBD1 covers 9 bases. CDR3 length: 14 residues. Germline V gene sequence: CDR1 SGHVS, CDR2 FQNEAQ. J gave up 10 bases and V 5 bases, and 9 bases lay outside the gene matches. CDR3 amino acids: CASSHPGQGAPQHF. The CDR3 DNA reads TGTGCCAGCAGCCACCCGGGACAGGGAGCCCCCCAGCATTTT. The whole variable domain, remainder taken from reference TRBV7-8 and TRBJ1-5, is GAGVSQSPRYKVAKRGQDVALRCDPISGHVSLFWYQQALGQGPEFLTYFQNEAQLDKSGLPSDRFFAERPEGSVSTLKIQRTQQEDSAVYLCASSHPGQGAPQHFGDGTRLSIL.

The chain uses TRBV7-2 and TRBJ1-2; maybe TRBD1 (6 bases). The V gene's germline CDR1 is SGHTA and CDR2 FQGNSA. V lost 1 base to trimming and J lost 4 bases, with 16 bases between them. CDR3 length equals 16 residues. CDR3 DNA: TGTGCCAGCAGCTTAGGGCTACAGGGACGGGGCTATGGCTACACCTTC. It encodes CASSLGLQGRGYGYTF. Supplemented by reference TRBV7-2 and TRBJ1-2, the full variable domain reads GAGVSQSPSNKVTEKGKDVELRCDPISGHTALYWYRQSLGQGLEFLIYFQGNSAPDKSGLPSDRFSAERTGGSVSTLTIQRTQQEDSAVYLCASSLGLQGRGYGYTFGSGTRLTVV.

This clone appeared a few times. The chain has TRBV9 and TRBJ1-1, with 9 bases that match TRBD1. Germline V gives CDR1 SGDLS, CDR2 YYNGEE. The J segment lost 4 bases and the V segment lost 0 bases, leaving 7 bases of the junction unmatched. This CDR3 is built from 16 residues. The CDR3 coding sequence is TGTGCCAGCAGCGTAGATTACAGGGGGCTTTTCACTGAAGCTTTCTTT. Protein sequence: CASSVDYRGLFTEAFF.

The CDR3 spells CASSLIRRGEETQYF. CDR3 coding DNA: TGTGCCAGCAGTTTAATCCGCAGGGGCGAAGAGACCCAGTACTTC. The chain couples TRBV2 to TRBJ2-5; D is perhaps TRBD1 (6 bases). Trimming shortened V by 5 bases and J by 3 bases, and 16 bases separated the two germline ends. Germline V CDR1 and CDR2: SNHLY, FYNNEI. CDR3 length: 15 residues.

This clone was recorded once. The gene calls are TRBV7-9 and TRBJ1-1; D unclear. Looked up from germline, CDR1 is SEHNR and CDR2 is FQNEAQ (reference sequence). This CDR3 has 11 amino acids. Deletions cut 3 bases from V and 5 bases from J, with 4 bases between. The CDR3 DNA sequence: TGTGCCAGCAGCTTTTCGACTGAAGCTTTCTTT. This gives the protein CASSFSTEAFF.

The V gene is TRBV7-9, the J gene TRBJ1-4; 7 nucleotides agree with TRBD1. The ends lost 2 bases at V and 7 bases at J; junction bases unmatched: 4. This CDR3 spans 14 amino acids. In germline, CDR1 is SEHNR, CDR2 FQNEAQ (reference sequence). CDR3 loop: CASSLLAGGEKLFF. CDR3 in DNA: TGTGCCAGCAGCTTATTGGCAGGGGGTGAAAAACTGTTTTTT.

Written as DNA, the CDR3 is TGTGCCTGGAGTGTACTAGGGTCGCGGGGCGGGTTGGGCAATCAGCCCCAGCATTTT. Translating it yields CAWSVLGSRGGLGNQPQHF. The chain employs TRBV30 and TRBJ1-5; tentatively, D is TRBD1 (5 bases). V was clipped by 0 bases and J by 2 bases, with 23 bases between them. Germline V lookup: CDR1 GTSNPN, CDR2 SVGIG (reference sequence). The CDR3 length is 19 residues.

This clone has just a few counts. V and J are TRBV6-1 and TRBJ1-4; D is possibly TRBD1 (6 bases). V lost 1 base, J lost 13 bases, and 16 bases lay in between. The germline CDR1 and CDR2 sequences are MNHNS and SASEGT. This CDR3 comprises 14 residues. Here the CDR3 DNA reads TGTGCCAGCAGTGAAGGCCGGGGGGGCGCGTCACTGTTTTTT. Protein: CASSEGRGGASLFF.

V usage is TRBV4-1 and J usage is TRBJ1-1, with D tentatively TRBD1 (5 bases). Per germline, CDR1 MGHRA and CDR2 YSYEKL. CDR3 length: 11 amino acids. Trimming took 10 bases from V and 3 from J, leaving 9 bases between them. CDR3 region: CAIQGDTEAFF. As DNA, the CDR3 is TGCGCCATCCAGGGCGACACTGAAGCTTTCTTT.

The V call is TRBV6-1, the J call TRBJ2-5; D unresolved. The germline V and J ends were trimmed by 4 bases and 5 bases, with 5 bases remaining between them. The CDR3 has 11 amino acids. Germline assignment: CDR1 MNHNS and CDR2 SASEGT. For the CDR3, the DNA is TGTGCCAGCAGTGCTAAGGAGACCCAGTACTTC. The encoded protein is CASSAKETQYF.

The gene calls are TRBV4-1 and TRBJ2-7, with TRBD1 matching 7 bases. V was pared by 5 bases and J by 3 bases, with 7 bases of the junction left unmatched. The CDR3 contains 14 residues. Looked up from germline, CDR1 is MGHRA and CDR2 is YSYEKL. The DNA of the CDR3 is TGCGCCAGCAGCGCTCCGGGACAGATCTACGAGCAGTACTTC. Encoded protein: CASSAPGQIYEQYF.

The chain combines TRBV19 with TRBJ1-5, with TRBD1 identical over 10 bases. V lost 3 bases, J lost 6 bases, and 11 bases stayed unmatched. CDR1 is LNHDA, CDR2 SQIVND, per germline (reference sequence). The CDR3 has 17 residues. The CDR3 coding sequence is TGTGCCAGTAGTATCACTTCCGGGACAGGGGTAAGTCAGCCCCAGCATTTT. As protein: CASSITSGTGVSQPQHF. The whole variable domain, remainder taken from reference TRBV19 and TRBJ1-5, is DGGITQSPKYLFRKEGQNVTLSCEQNLNHDAMYWYRQDPGQGLRLIYYSQIVNDFQKGDIAEGYSVSREKKESFPLTVTSAQKNPTAFYLCASSITSGTGVSQPQHFGDGTRLSIL.

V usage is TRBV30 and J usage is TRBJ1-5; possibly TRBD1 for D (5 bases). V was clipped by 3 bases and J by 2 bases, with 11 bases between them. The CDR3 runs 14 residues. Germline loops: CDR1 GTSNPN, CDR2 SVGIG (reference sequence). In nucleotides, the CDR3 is TGTGCCTGGAGCTTGACAGACGGCAATCAGCCCCAGCATTTT. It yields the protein CAWSLTDGNQPQHF.

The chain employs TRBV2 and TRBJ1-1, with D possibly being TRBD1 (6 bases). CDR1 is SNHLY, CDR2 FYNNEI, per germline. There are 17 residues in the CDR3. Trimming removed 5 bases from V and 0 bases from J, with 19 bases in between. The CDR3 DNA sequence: TGTGCCAGCAGTTTAAGCCGACAGGCCGGAGTGAACACTGAAGCTTTCTTT. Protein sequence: CASSLSRQAGVNTEAFF.

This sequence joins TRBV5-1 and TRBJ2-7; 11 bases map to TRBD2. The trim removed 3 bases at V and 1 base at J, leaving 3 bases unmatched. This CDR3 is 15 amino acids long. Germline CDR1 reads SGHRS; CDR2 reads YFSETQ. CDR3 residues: CASSYGTSGSYEQYF. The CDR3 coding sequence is TGCGCCAGCAGCTATGGGACTAGCGGATCCTACGAGCAGTACTTC.

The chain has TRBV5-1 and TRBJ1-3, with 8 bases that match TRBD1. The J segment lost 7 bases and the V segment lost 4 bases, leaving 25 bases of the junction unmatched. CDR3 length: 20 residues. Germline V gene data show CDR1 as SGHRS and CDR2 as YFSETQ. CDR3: CASSPRASGVGQGNSNTIYF. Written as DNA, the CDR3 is TGCGCCAGCAGCCCGAGAGCGAGCGGCGTAGGACAGGGAAACTCGAACACCATATATTTT.

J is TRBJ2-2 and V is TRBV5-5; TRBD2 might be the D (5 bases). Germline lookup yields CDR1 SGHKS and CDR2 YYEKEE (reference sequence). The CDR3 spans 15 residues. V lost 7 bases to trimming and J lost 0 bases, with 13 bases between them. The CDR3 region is CASGISATNTGELFF. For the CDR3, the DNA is TGTGCCAGCGGGATTAGCGCCACGAACACCGGGGAGCTGTTTTTT.

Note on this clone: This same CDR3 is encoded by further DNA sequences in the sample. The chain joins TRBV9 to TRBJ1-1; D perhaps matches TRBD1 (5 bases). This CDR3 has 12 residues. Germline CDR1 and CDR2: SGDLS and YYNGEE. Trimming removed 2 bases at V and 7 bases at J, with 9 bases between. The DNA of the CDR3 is TGTGCCAGCAGCGTTGGGGGGGGTGAAGCTTTCTTT. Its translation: CASSVGGGEAFF.

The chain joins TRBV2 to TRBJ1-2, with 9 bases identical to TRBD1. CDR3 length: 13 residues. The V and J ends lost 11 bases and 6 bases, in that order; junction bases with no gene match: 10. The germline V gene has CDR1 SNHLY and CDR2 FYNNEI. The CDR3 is CAGTWTGVDGYTF. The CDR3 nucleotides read TGTGCCGGGACTTGGACAGGGGTGGATGGCTACACCTTC.